A single sample is the source of the 30 T cell receptor beta chains below, sequenced in a study of blood T cell repertoires in COVID-19. Method: immunoSEQ multiplex PCR; TCRdb's copy keeps in-frame clones and lacks some. The table includes about 190,000 clones, roughly 90% detected once. Sequencing was done on a sample of peripheral blood. The receptors shown here come from a man between 50 and 59 years old with acute or convalescent COVID-19.

The genes are TRBV5-4 and TRBJ1-2; weak D call: TRBD1 (5 bases). The V end lost 0 bases, the J end lost 4 bases, and 13 bases lay between the germline ends. The CDR3 totals 15 residues. The germline V gene encodes CDR1 SGHNT and CDR2 YYREEE (reference sequence). This CDR3 reads CASSLEAGVIYGYTF. Written as DNA, the CDR3 is TGTGCCAGCAGCTTGGAGGCGGGGGTAATCTATGGCTACACCTTC.

The chain is built from TRBV28 and TRBJ2-1; unclear D gene. Trimming cost V 6 bases and J 7 bases, with 19 bases left between them. Per germline, CDR1 MDHEN and CDR2 SYDVKM. CDR3 length: 15 amino acids. As DNA, the CDR3 is TGTGCCAGCAGCCCGAGGCACCATGGTTTGAATGAGCAGTTCTTC. Residues: CASSPRHHGLNEQFF.

The gene calls are TRBV12-3 or TRBV12-4 and TRBJ1-1, with 7 bases identical to TRBD1. V lost 0 bases, J lost 8 bases, and 3 bases stayed unmatched. The CDR3 extends over 13 amino acids. The CDR3 region has the DNA TGTGCCAGCAGTTTAGCACAGGGGAGAGAAGCTTTCTTT. Protein: CASSLAQGREAFF.

The chain employs TRBV11-1 and TRBJ2-3; 7 nucleotides match TRBD1. This CDR3 has 14 residues. V gave up 5 bases and J gave up 3 bases; unmatched junction bases: 5. The germline V gene has CDR1 SGHAT and CDR2 FQDESV (reference sequence). The CDR3 loop reads CASSPNRGTDTQYF. The CDR3 bases are TGTGCCAGCAGCCCCAACAGGGGAACAGATACGCAGTATTTT.

In regard to this clone: One end of the junction does not line up with germline, which may come from a read error. This rearrangement joins TRBV7-7 to TRBJ1-5; a weak D match, TRBD1 (5 bases). Germline assignment: CDR1 SSHAT and CDR2 FNYEAQ (reference sequence). CDR3 length: 13 residues. The CDR3 spells CASSSGVNQPQHF. The CDR3 bases are TGTGCTAGCAGCTCGGGGGTTAATCAGCCCCAGCATTTT.

This clone has only one observation. This chain links TRBV24-1 with TRBJ2-7; TRBD2 might be the D (5 bases). V was pared by 3 bases and J by 3 bases, with 8 bases between. The CDR3 runs to 13 residues. In germline, CDR1 is KGHDR, CDR2 SFDVKD. The CDR3 sequence is CATSDPTSYEQYF. CDR3 in DNA: TGTGCCACCAGTGATCCAACTAGCTACGAGCAGTACTTC.

CDR3 amino acids: CASSRNQRGILGTGPQTQYF. The CDR3 DNA reads as TGTGCCAGTAGTCGGAACCAAAGAGGGATCCTAGGTACCGGGCCGCAGACCCAGTACTTC. This chain uses TRBV19 with TRBJ2-5, with a weak D call TRBD2 (5 bases). Deletions cut 5 bases from V and 6 bases from J, with 34 bases between. Germline lookup yields CDR1 LNHDA and CDR2 SQIVND (reference sequence). The CDR3 loop spans 20 amino acids.

The V gene is TRBV18, the J gene TRBJ2-7, with D possibly TRBD2 on 5 matching bases. Germline V gene lookup returns CDR1 KGHSH and CDR2 LQKENI. The CDR3 spans 14 residues. V gave up 0 bases and J gave up 3 bases, with 9 bases separating them. The DNA for the CDR3 is TGTGCCAGCTCACCACCGTGGGGAGACTACGAGCAGTACTTC. It encodes CASSPPWGDYEQYF.

This rearrangement joins TRBV4-1 to TRBJ2-7; D is possibly TRBD2 (6 bases). V was shortened by 0 bases and J by 2 bases, with 14 bases between the two germline ends. The CDR3 is made up of 16 amino acids. Germline V gene sequence: CDR1 MGHRA, CDR2 YSYEKL. The CDR3 region is CASSQDPGVIPYEQYF. The CDR3 coding sequence is TGCGCCAGCAGCCAAGACCCGGGAGTTATCCCCTACGAGCAGTACTTC.

This chain connects TRBV5-6 to TRBJ2-7; a weak D match, TRBD2 (6 bases). This CDR3 is built from 14 residues. Between the trimmed V and J ends, which lost 2 bases and 3 bases, there was a span of 12 bases. The germline V gene has CDR1 SGHDT and CDR2 YYEEEE. The CDR3 region has the DNA TGTGCCAGCAGCTTTTTAGGGACTGTCTACGAGCAGTACTTC. Amino acid sequence: CASSFLGTVYEQYF. Full variable domain (rest looked up from reference TRBV5-6 and TRBJ2-7): DAGVTQSPTHLIKTRGQQVTLRCSPKSGHDTVSWYQQALGQGPQFIFQYYEEEERQRGNFPDRFSGHQFPNYSSELNVNALLLGDSALYLCASSFLGTVYEQYFGPGTRLTVT.

The chain carries TRBV6-1 and TRBJ1-5; D remains unclear. CDR1 and CDR2 from the germline V gene are MNHNS and SASEGT. Trimming took off 0 bases at V and 0 bases at J, with 9 bases between the two ends. This CDR3 spans 16 amino acids. The CDR3 protein is CASSEARVYSNQPQHF. The CDR3 bases are TGTGCCAGCAGTGAAGCAAGAGTGTATAGCAATCAGCCCCAGCATTTT.

The chain has TRBV19 and TRBJ2-1; TRBD1 matches at 10 bases. This CDR3 has 18 residues. Germline CDR1 reads LNHDA; CDR2 reads SQIVND (reference sequence). V shed 3 bases, J shed 9 bases, and the junction held 17 bases outside the gene matches. CDR3 region: CASSMMTGGAFPHAEQFF. CDR3 DNA sequence: TGTGCCAGTAGTATGATGACAGGGGGCGCGTTCCCCCACGCTGAGCAGTTCTTC.

The genes are TRBV20-1 and TRBJ2-7, with a weak D call TRBD1 (5 bases). CDR1 and CDR2 (germline): DFQATT, SNEGSKA (reference sequence). Trimming stripped 3 bases from V and 3 bases from J, with 9 bases between. The CDR3 spans 12 residues. CDR3 sequence reads: CSASQGSYEQYF. CDR3 DNA: TGCAGTGCTAGTCAGGGAAGCTACGAGCAGTACTTC.

CDR3 in amino acids: CASRADRAGNTIYF. Written as DNA, the CDR3 is TGTGCCAGCAGAGCGGACAGGGCCGGAAACACCATATATTTT. V gene TRBV6-5 combines with J gene TRBJ1-3; TRBD1 matches at 8 bases. The germline gives CDR1 MNHEY, CDR2 SVGAGI. The V gene end was trimmed by 6 bases and the J gene end by 4 bases; junction bases not matched to a gene: 5. This CDR3 has 14 amino acids.

The CDR3 reads CASHDRGGGETQYF. CDR3 coding DNA: TGTGCCAGTCATGACCGGGGAGGCGGGGAGACCCAGTACTTC. The chain has TRBV3-1 (or the pseudogene TRBV3-2) and TRBJ2-5; maybe TRBD2 (6 bases). Trimming cost V 9 bases and J 5 bases, with 19 bases left between them. Germline V gene sequence: CDR1 LGHDT, CDR2 YNNKEL (reference sequence). The CDR3 loop spans 14 amino acids.

This clone has more than one count but fewer than ten. In nucleotides, the CDR3 is TGTGCCAGCAGCGGTACGGGCTCCTACGAGCAGTACTTC. The encoded protein is CASSGTGSYEQYF. The genes are TRBV9 and TRBJ2-7, with D unresolved. This CDR3 has 13 residues. Germline V gives CDR1 SGDLS, CDR2 YYNGEE. V was cut by 3 bases and J by 0 bases, with 7 bases left in between.

The J gene is TRBJ1-5, the V gene TRBV7-8; D might be TRBD1 (5 bases). Germline lookup yields CDR1 SGHVS and CDR2 FQNEAQ. The CDR3 spans 15 residues. Trimming shortened V by 6 bases and J by 7 bases, and 19 bases separated the two germline ends. The DNA for the CDR3 is TGTGCCAGCAGACGGGGGTTCGCTTTCGGCCAGCCCCAGCATTTT. This codes for CASRRGFAFGQPQHF.

The chain recombines TRBV3-1 (or the pseudogene TRBV3-2) with TRBJ2-1; D is perhaps TRBD2 (5 bases). Germline-derived CDR1 and CDR2 are LGHDT and YNNKEL (reference sequence). V lost 4 bases, J lost 8 bases, and 9 bases lay in between. There are 12 residues in the CDR3. The CDR3 DNA reads as TGTGCCAGCAGCCTACTAGGAGATGAGCAGTTCTTC. Amino acid sequence: CASSLLGDEQFF.

The chain has TRBV28 and TRBJ1-2, with TRBD1 matching 7 bases. This CDR3 comprises 17 residues. V lost 5 bases to trimming and J lost 2 bases; unmatched junction nucleotides: 14. Germline CDR1 reads MDHEN; CDR2 reads SYDVKM. For the CDR3, the DNA is TGTGCCAGCAGTACGGAAAACCGGGACAGACTAAACTATGGCTACACCTTC. Residues: CASSTENRDRLNYGYTF.

The chain couples TRBV6-2 or TRBV6-3 to TRBJ2-5, with D tentatively TRBD1 (5 bases). V was pared by 2 bases and J by 2 bases, with 6 bases between. The germline V gene encodes CDR1 MNHEY and CDR2 SVGEGT. The CDR3 is made up of 13 amino acids. The CDR3 spells CASSYDSQETQYF. The CDR3 bases are TGTGCCAGCAGTTACGACAGTCAAGAGACCCAGTACTTC.

V gene TRBV29-1 combines with J gene TRBJ2-7, with TRBD1 matching 7 bases. V was pared by 4 bases and J by 5 bases, with 8 bases of the junction left unmatched. The length of the CDR3 is 13 residues. CDR1 and CDR2 from the germline V gene are SQVTM and ANQGSEA. CDR3 nucleotide sequence: TGCAGCGTTGGGGGGCAGGGGGTTCACGAGCAGTACTTC. Translation gives CSVGGQGVHEQYF.

The chain combines TRBV6-5 with TRBJ2-7, with 9 bases lining up with TRBD2. Germline loops: CDR1 MNHEY, CDR2 SVGAGI. The CDR3 loop spans 13 amino acids. V lost 7 bases to trimming and J lost 7 bases; unmatched junction nucleotides: 8. The CDR3 loop is CASKGGRAGEQYF. As DNA, the CDR3 is TGTGCCAGCAAAGGCGGGAGGGCTGGGGAGCAGTACTTC.

The genes are TRBV9 and TRBJ1-2; the match to TRBD1 covers 8 bases. CDR3 length: 15 residues. Germline-derived CDR1 and CDR2 are SGDLS and YYNGEE. Trimming at V came to 3 bases and at J to 1 base, leaving 5 bases not matched to a gene. The DNA for the CDR3 is TGTGCCAGCAGCGACAGACAGGGGTATAACTATGGCTACACCTTC. Translation gives CASSDRQGYNYGYTF.

The genes are TRBV5-5 and TRBJ1-2, with D possibly matching TRBD1 (6 bases). CDR1 SGHKS and CDR2 YYEKEE come from the germline V gene (reference sequence). The CDR3 has 16 amino acids. V lost 2 bases and J 1 base, leaving 15 bases between the germline ends. Here the CDR3 DNA reads TGTGCCAGCAGCTTCGCCCAGGGGACCCATAACTATGGCTACACCTTC. This codes for CASSFAQGTHNYGYTF.

The chain combines TRBV11-2 with TRBJ2-7; a possible D gene is TRBD2 (5 bases). V shed 5 bases and J shed 4 bases, with 12 bases lying between them. CDR1 SGHAT and CDR2 FQNNGV come from the germline V gene. This CDR3 has 13 residues. CDR3 bases: TGTGCCAGCAGCGAAGGTCGGGAATACGAGCAGTACTTC. It is translated as CASSEGREYEQYF.

The J gene is TRBJ1-1, the V gene TRBV2, with 7 nucleotides matching TRBD1. CDR1 is SNHLY and CDR2 is FYNNEI in the germline V gene. The CDR3 runs 16 residues. Trimming at V came to 0 bases and at J to 1 base, leaving 5 bases not matched to a gene. DNA of the CDR3: TGTGCCAGCAGTGAAGCCCCGGAGGGGGCGAACACTGAAGCTTTCTTT. Translated: CASSEAPEGANTEAFF.

The V gene is TRBV16, the J gene TRBJ1-1; possible D gene TRBD1, 5 bases. Between the trimmed V and J ends, which lost 4 bases and 6 bases, there was a span of 9 bases. The CDR3 consists of 12 residues. CDR1 is KGHSY and CDR2 is FQNENV in the germline V gene. DNA for the CDR3: TGTGCCAGCAGCCGAGGGGAGGCTGAAGCTTTCTTT. Encoded protein: CASSRGEAEAFF.

The gene calls are TRBV6-2 or TRBV6-3 and TRBJ2-5; tentatively, D is TRBD1 (5 bases). CDR3 length equals 11 residues. Germline V gene data show CDR1 as MNHEY and CDR2 as SVGEGT. Trimming removed 5 bases from V and 4 bases from J, with 5 bases in between. CDR3 protein: CASSQGETQYF. DNA of the CDR3: TGTGCCAGCAGTCAGGGAGAGACCCAGTACTTC.

This chain links TRBV27 with TRBJ1-4; 9 nucleotides agree with TRBD1. CDR1 is MNHEY and CDR2 is SMNVEV in the germline V gene (reference sequence). V was clipped by 5 bases and J by 8 bases; unmatched bases: 6. The CDR3 has 14 amino acids. CDR3 nucleotide sequence: TGTGCCAGCAGTCCCGCGGACAGGGGAGAAAAACTGTTTTTT. Translated, it gives CASSPADRGEKLFF.

V gene TRBV19 combines with J gene TRBJ1-5, with unresolved D. Germline CDR1 LNHDA, CDR2 SQIVND (reference sequence). V was clipped by 1 base and J by 0 bases, with 10 bases between them. This CDR3 region has 16 residues. CDR3 in amino acids: CASSIALGNSNQPQHF. As DNA, the CDR3 is TGTGCCAGTAGTATAGCTCTTGGCAATAGCAATCAGCCCCAGCATTTT.